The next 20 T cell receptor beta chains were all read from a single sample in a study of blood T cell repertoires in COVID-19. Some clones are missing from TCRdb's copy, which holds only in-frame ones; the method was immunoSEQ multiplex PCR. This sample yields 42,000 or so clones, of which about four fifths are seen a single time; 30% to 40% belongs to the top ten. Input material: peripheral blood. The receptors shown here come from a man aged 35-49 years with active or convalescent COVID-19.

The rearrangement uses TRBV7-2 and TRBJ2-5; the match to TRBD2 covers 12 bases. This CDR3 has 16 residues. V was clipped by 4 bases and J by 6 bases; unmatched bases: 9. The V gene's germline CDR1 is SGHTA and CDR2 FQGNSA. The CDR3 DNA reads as TGTGCCAGCAGCTCATCTAGCGGGGGGGCCGGGAAGACCCAGTACTTC. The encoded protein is CASSSSSGGAGKTQYF.

CDR3 amino acids: CASSQDSTGNYGYTF. In nucleotides, the CDR3 is TGCGCCAGCAGCCAAGATTCGACAGGAAACTATGGCTACACCTTC. The genes are TRBV4-3 and TRBJ1-2; TRBD1 might be the D (6 bases). The CDR3 is 15 residues long. CDR1 is LGHNA, CDR2 YSLEER, per germline. Trimming cost V 0 bases and J 2 bases, with 10 bases left between them.

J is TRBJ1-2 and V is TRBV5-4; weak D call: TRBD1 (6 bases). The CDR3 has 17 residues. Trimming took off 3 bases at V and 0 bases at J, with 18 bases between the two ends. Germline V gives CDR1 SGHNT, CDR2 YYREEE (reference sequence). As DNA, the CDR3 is TGTGCCAGCAGCTACGACTCCGGGACATTAGCTAACTATGGCTACACCTTC. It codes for CASSYDSGTLANYGYTF.

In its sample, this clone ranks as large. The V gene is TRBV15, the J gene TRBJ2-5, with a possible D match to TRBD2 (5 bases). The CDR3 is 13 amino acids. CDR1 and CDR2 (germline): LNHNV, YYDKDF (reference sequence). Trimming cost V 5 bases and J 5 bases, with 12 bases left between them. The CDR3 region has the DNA TGTGCCACCAGCCAGTACGCGGGCGAGACCCAGTACTTC. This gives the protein CATSQYAGETQYF.

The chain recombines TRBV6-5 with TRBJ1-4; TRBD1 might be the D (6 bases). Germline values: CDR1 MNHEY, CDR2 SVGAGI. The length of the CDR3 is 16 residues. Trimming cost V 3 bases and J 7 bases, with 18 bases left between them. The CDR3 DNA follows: TGTGCCAGCAGTTATTCGGCAGGGGCCAGGGGTGAAAAACTGTTTTTT. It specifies CASSYSAGARGEKLFF.

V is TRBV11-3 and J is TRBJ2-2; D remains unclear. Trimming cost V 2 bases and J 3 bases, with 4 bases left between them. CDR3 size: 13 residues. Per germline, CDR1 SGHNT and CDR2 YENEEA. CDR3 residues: CASSLQDTGELFF. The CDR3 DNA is TGTGCCAGCAGCTTACAGGACACCGGGGAGCTGTTTTTT.

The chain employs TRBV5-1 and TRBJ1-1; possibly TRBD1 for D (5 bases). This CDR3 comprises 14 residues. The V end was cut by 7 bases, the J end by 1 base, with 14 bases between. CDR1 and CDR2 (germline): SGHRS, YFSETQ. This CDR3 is CASQALGENTEAFF. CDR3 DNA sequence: TGCGCCAGCCAGGCCTTAGGGGAGAACACTGAAGCTTTCTTT.

CDR3 in DNA: TGTGCCAGCAGCGAGGGTAGGGCCCGAACAGATACGCAGTATTTT. The encoded protein is CASSEGRARTDTQYF. This chain joins TRBV11-2 and TRBJ2-3; maybe TRBD2 (5 bases). Germline V CDR1 and CDR2: SGHAT, FQNNGV. This CDR3 spans 15 amino acids. The V end was cut by 5 bases, the J end by 3 bases, with 15 bases between.

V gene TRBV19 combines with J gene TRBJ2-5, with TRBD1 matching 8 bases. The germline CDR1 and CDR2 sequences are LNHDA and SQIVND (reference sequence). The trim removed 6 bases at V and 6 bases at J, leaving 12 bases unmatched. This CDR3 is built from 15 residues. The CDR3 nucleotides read TGTGCCAGTAGGCGAGCAGGGGGCGCCGTCCAGACCCAGTACTTC. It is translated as CASRRAGGAVQTQYF.

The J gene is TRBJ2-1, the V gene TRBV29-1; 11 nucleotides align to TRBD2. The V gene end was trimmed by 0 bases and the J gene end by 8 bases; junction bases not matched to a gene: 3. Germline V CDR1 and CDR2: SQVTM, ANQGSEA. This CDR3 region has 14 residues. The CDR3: CSVEETSGNYEQFF. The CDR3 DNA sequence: TGCAGCGTTGAAGAGACTAGCGGGAACTATGAGCAGTTCTTC.

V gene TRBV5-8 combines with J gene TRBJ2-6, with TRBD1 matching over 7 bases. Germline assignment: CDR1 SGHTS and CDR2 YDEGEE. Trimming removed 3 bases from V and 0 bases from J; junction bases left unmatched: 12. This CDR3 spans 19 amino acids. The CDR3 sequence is CASSSIEGTAYSGANVLTF. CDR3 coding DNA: TGTGCCAGCAGCTCCATTGAGGGGACAGCATACTCTGGGGCCAACGTCCTGACTTTC.

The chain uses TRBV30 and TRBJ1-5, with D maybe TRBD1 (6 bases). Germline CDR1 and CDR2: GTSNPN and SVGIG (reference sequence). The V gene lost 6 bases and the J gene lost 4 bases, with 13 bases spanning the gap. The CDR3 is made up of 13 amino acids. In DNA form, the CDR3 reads TGTGCCTGTTCGGACAGCCTTAATCAGCCCCAGCATTTT. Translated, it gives CACSDSLNQPQHF.

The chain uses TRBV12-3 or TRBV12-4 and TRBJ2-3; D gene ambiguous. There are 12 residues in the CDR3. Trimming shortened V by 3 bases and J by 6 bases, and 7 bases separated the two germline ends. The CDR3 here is CASSFDSDTQYF. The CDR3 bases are TGTGCCAGCAGTTTCGACTCGGATACGCAGTATTTT.

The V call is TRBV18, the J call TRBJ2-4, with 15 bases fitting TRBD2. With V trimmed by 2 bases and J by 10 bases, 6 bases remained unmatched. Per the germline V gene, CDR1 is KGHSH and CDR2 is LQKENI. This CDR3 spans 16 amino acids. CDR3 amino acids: CASSPSEGLAGGIQYF. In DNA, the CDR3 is TGTGCCAGCTCACCATCTGAGGGACTAGCGGGAGGTATTCAGTACTTC.

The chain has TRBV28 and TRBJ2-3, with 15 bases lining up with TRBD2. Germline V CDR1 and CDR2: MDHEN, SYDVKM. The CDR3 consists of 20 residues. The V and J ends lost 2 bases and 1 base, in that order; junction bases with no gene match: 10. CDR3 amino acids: CASSLRPARTSGGGTDTQYF. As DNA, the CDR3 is TGTGCCAGCAGTTTACGGCCCGCCAGGACTAGCGGGGGGGGCACAGATACGCAGTATTTT.

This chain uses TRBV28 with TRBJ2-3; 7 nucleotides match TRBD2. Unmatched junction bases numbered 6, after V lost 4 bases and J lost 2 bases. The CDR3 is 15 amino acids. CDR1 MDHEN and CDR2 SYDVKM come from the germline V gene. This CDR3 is CASSSAGEITDTQYF. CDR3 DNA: TGTGCCAGCAGTTCTGCGGGGGAGATCACAGATACGCAGTATTTT.

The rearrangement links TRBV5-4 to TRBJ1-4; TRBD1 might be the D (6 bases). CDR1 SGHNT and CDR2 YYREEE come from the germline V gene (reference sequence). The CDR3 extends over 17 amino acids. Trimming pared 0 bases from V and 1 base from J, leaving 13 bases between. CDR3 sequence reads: CASSLVLGAGTNEKLFF. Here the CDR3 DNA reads TGTGCCAGCAGCTTGGTTCTGGGGGCGGGAACTAATGAAAAACTGTTTTTT.

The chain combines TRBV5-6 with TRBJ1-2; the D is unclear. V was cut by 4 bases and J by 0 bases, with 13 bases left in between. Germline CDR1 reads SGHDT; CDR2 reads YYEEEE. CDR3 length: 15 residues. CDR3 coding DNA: TGTGCCAGCAGCCCCGGAGGAATCGCTAACTATGGCTACACCTTC. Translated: CASSPGGIANYGYTF.

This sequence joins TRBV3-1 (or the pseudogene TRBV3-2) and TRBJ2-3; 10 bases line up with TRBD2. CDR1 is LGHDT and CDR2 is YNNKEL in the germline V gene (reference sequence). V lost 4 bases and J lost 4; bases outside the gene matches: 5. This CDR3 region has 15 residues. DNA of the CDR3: TGTGCCAGCAGCCCTAGCGGGGGTATCGCAGATACGCAGTATTTT. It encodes CASSPSGGIADTQYF.

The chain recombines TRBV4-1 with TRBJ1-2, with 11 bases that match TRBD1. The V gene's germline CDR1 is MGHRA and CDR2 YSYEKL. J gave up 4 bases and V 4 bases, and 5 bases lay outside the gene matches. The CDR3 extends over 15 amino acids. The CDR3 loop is CASSRGTGGGYGYTF. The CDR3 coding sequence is TGCGCCAGCAGCCGAGGGACAGGGGGAGGCTATGGCTACACCTTC.